This TCR beta chain was found in a study of T cell responses to AZD1222 COVID-19 vaccine. Study at large: The study pooled second doses at about 4 or about 12 weeks.

Measured with immunoSEQ multiplex PCR; TCRdb has only the in-frame clones, and not every one. The profile shows 130,000 or so clones, 85% to 90% of them singletons. With respect to this clone: Its antigen is currently unknown.

General study findings and limits: Spike-spanning, vaccine-associated CD4 TCRs were dominant at 160-218 and 743-854.

The germline V and J ends were trimmed by 3 bases and 7 bases, with 16 bases remaining between them. The CDR3 contains 14 residues. Germline CDR1 SGDLS, CDR2 YYNGEE. The V gene is TRBV9, the J gene TRBJ1-1; D call uncertain. Here the sequenced sample was peripheral blood, taken on day 0 of AZD1222 vaccination. The TCR sequence derives from an adult in good health. The CDR3 spells CASSGVLRENEAFF. The CDR3 region has the DNA TGTGCCAGCAGCGGGGTGCTAAGGGAAAATGAAGCTTTCTTT.